A single sample gave rise to the 22 T cell receptor beta chains below, sequenced in a study of T-cell reconstitution after alpha-beta-depleted transplantation in children. Unique molecular identifiers were used in preparing the TCRbeta library. Each CDR3 protein is one row after TCRdb ran MiXCR on the PCR reads. The sample has 250,000 to 300,000 distinct CDR3 sequences; nearly 10% are singletons. Here the sequenced sample was PBMCs from the stem cell graft donor, taken from the stem cell graft. The receptors derive from a human donor who donated a stem cell graft to a child with SCID.

A few counts support this clonotype. The chain links TRBV20-1 to TRBJ1-3; D gene unclear. The CDR3 is 13 amino acids. From germline, CDR1 is DFQATT and CDR2 SNEGSKA (reference sequence). V was clipped by 7 bases and J by 0 bases, with 10 bases between them. As DNA, the CDR3 is TGCAGTGTTGAGAAACCCTCTGGAAACACCATATATTTT. Protein product: CSVEKPSGNTIYF.

This sequence joins TRBV5-6 and TRBJ1-2; 11 bases agree with TRBD1. Germline lookup yields CDR1 SGHDT and CDR2 YYEEEE. The junction had 12 bases not matched to a gene; V was cut back by 4 bases and J by 7 bases. This CDR3 is 16 amino acids long. The CDR3, as DNA: TGTGCCAGCAGCCGGGACAGGGGGTCCACCCTGGGTGGCTACACCTTC. Protein sequence: CASSRDRGSTLGGYTF.

The gene calls are TRBV5-1 and TRBJ2-7; D remains unclear. Trimming left V 4 bases short and J 7 bases short, with 18 bases between. CDR1 and CDR2 from the germline V gene are SGHRS and YFSETQ. The CDR3 totals 14 residues. The CDR3 loop is CASSAAGPREEQYF. In DNA form, the CDR3 reads TGCGCCAGCAGCGCGGCCGGGCCTAGGGAAGAGCAGTACTTC.

There are a few counts of this clonotype. The genes are TRBV27 and TRBJ2-7; either TRBD1 or TRBD2 may fit D (5 bases each). Germline CDR1 reads MNHEY; CDR2 reads SMNVEV (reference sequence). CDR3 length: 16 amino acids. V was cut by 0 bases and J by 0 bases, with 12 bases left in between. Here the CDR3 DNA reads TGTGCCAGCAGTTTATCAGGGACCGTTAACTCCTACGAGCAGTACTTC. It is translated as CASSLSGTVNSYEQYF.

This clonotype was detected only a few times. The rearrangement links TRBV6-5 to TRBJ2-7; tentative D call: TRBD2 (5 bases). Per germline, CDR1 MNHEY and CDR2 SVGAGI. This CDR3 spans 15 amino acids. The V end was cut by 2 bases, the J end by 0 bases, with 11 bases between. CDR3 in DNA: TGTGCCAGCAGTTACGGTCTGGGGAGCTCCTACGAGCAGTACTTC. This sequence encodes CASSYGLGSSYEQYF.

The chain links TRBV5-1 to TRBJ2-2, with 12 bases matching TRBD1. V lost 4 bases and J lost 7; bases outside the gene matches: 8. There are 16 residues in the CDR3. Germline V lookup: CDR1 SGHRS, CDR2 YFSETQ. CDR3 residues: CASSPRGQGAIGELFF. CDR3 in DNA: TGCGCCAGCAGCCCTAGGGGACAGGGGGCGATCGGGGAGCTGTTTTTT.

The rearrangement links TRBV6-5 to TRBJ1-6; D is uncertain. The CDR3 contains 17 residues. Germline loops: CDR1 MNHEY, CDR2 SVGAGI. Trimming removed 0 bases from V and 5 bases from J, with 14 bases in between. Here the CDR3 reads CASSYSGLPTDNSPLHF. The CDR3 nucleotides read TGTGCCAGCAGTTACTCGGGCCTTCCCACCGATAATTCACCCCTCCACTTT.

This clonotype showed up just a few times. The chain employs TRBV6-1 and TRBJ1-4; D is unresolved. V was pared by 6 bases and J by 4 bases, with 9 bases between. The CDR3 runs to 13 residues. From germline, CDR1 is MNHNS and CDR2 SASEGT. The CDR3 region is CASSDVLNEKLFF. The CDR3, as DNA: TGTGCCAGCAGCGACGTACTTAATGAAAAACTGTTTTTT.

The chain uses TRBV18 and TRBJ2-3, with D perhaps given as TRBD1 or TRBD2 (5 bases each). CDR3 length equals 16 residues. Germline V lookup: CDR1 KGHSH, CDR2 LQKENI. Trimming took off 0 bases at V and 5 bases at J, with 15 bases between the two ends. As DNA, the CDR3 is TGTGCCAGCTCACCACCGGGACGGTCATCTGGAGATACGCAGTATTTT. It is translated as CASSPPGRSSGDTQYF.

V and J are TRBV20-1 and TRBJ2-5, with 15 nucleotides matching TRBD2. V was pared by 2 bases and J by 0 bases, with 13 bases of the junction left unmatched. CDR1 DFQATT and CDR2 SNEGSKA come from the germline V gene (reference sequence). CDR3 length: 20 amino acids. The CDR3: CSARSTEPGLAGGYQETQYF. The CDR3 DNA is TGCAGTGCTAGATCTACCGAACCGGGACTAGCGGGGGGCTACCAAGAGACCCAGTACTTC.

This clonotype has only a few counts. The V gene is TRBV7-9, the J gene TRBJ1-4, with a possible D match to TRBD1 (5 bases). CDR1 and CDR2 from the germline V gene are SEHNR and FQNEAQ (reference sequence). The ends were cut back, 5 bases at V and 8 bases at J, with 21 bases in the middle. There are 16 residues in the CDR3. CDR3 DNA sequence: TGTGCCAGCAGCGCTAGCTGGGGCCTAAAAAGGGAAAAACTGTTTTTT. Translation: CASSASWGLKREKLFF.

This clonotype has just a few counts. The chain uses TRBV2 and TRBJ1-3; perhaps TRBD1 as D (5 bases). Trimming pared 3 bases from V and 0 bases from J, leaving 9 bases between. This CDR3 region has 15 residues. Germline V gene lookup returns CDR1 SNHLY and CDR2 FYNNEI. The CDR3 nucleotides are TGTGCCAGCAGTGACGGGACCAGCTCTGGAAACACCATATATTTT. Its protein product is CASSDGTSSGNTIYF.

There are a few counts of this clonotype. The J gene is TRBJ2-1, the V gene TRBV19, with D perhaps matching TRBD2 (5 bases). Trimming stripped 3 bases from V and 2 bases from J, with 11 bases between. The CDR3 spans 15 residues. Germline CDR1 and CDR2: LNHDA and SQIVND (reference sequence). CDR3 residues: CASSIPGDPYNEQFF. In DNA, the CDR3 is TGTGCCAGTAGTATCCCCGGGGATCCCTACAATGAGCAGTTCTTC.

The CDR3 region has the DNA TGTGCCAGCAGTTACTCCCCCGGTTCGACTTGGCCCTACGAGCAGTACTTC. Translation: CASSYSPGSTWPYEQYF. The chain links TRBV6-5 to TRBJ2-7; no clear D. Per germline, CDR1 MNHEY and CDR2 SVGAGI. CDR3 size: 17 residues. V was cut by 0 bases and J by 2 bases, with 17 bases left in between.

This clonotype was seen repeatedly, ten times or more. The chain is built from TRBV12-3 or TRBV12-4 and TRBJ2-2; D uncertain. The CDR3 is 15 residues long. V was trimmed by 5 bases and J by 5 bases, leaving 15 bases between them. The CDR3, as DNA: TGTGCCAGCAGTCAAAGATCCTTCGGGACCGGGGAGCTGTTTTTT. Encoded protein: CASSQRSFGTGELFF.

The chain couples TRBV9 to TRBJ1-1, with TRBD1 matching over 7 bases. Trimming removed 2 bases from V and 4 bases from J; junction bases left unmatched: 11. Per germline, CDR1 SGDLS and CDR2 YYNGEE. The CDR3 has 16 residues. For the CDR3, the DNA is TGTGCCAGCAGCGTGGGCTCTGACAGGGTCGGCACTGAAGCTTTCTTT. It yields the protein CASSVGSDRVGTEAFF.

This clonotype was seen only a few times. This chain connects TRBV19 to TRBJ2-1; the D is unclear. Germline CDR1 is LNHDA and CDR2 is SQIVND (reference sequence). This CDR3 region has 13 residues. The ends were cut back, 5 bases at V and 5 bases at J, with 10 bases in the middle. Here the CDR3 DNA reads TGTGCCAGTAGTCTGACTGACGACAATGAGCAGTTCTTC. Translation: CASSLTDDNEQFF.

This clonotype was seen many times. The gene calls are TRBV7-6 and TRBJ1-1; D remains unclear. Trimming removed 5 bases at V and 2 bases at J, with 9 bases between. The CDR3 length is 13 residues. Germline assignment: CDR1 SGHVS and CDR2 FNYEAQ. In DNA form, the CDR3 reads TGTGCCAGCAGCAAAGGCCGCAACACTGAAGCTTTCTTT. This translates into CASSKGRNTEAFF.

This clonotype turned up a few times. The genes are TRBV5-1 and TRBJ2-3; D remains ambiguous. The CDR3 covers 17 residues. Germline assignment: CDR1 SGHRS and CDR2 YFSETQ. V was cut by 2 bases and J by 0 bases, with 16 bases left in between. The CDR3 loop reads CASSFNPTTRSTDTQYF. As DNA, the CDR3 is TGCGCCAGCAGCTTCAACCCAACCACGAGAAGCACAGATACGCAGTATTTT.

This clonotype was found a few times. The chain combines TRBV10-3 with TRBJ2-7; 7 nucleotides agree with TRBD1. J was trimmed by 5 bases and V by 4 bases; bases with no gene match: 5. This CDR3 contains 13 residues. Germline values: CDR1 ENHRY, CDR2 SYGVKD. In DNA, the CDR3 is TGTGCCATCAGTGCCAGGGGGTCACACGAGCAGTACTTC. This translates into CAISARGSHEQYF.

DNA of the CDR3: TGTGCCAGCAGCTTCCCAGGGAACGGGGAGCTGTTTTTT. Translation: CASSFPGNGELFF. The chain couples TRBV7-9 to TRBJ2-2; tentative D call: TRBD1 (5 bases). CDR1 and CDR2 (germline): SEHNR, FQNEAQ (reference sequence). Trimming removed 3 bases at V and 7 bases at J, with 9 bases between. CDR3 length: 13 residues.

This clonotype was seen a few times. The genes are TRBV7-9 and TRBJ2-2, with D unresolved. Trimming stripped 6 bases from V and 13 bases from J, with 9 bases between. Germline V gives CDR1 SEHNR, CDR2 FQNEAQ (reference sequence). The CDR3 length is 10 residues. The DNA of the CDR3 is TGTGCCAGCAGACAAACCGGGCTGTTTTTT. Translation gives CASRQTGLFF.